The clone carrying this T cell receptor (beta chain) was observed a few times. Its antigen remains unidentified. The entirety of the isolated RNA underwent reverse transcription, so expressed TCRB transcripts were sequenced. Sequencing was performed with immunoSEQ multiplex PCR; in TCRdb, only in-frame clones are kept and a portion is missing. The sample contains 300,000 to 400,000 clones, 7.5% to 9% of which appear only once. This specimen comes from a study of beta chain features in type 1 diabetes. Whole-study results and caveats: Patients with type 1 diabetes showed fewer VDJ junction insertions and more deletions.

The CDR3 runs 13 residues. Per germline, CDR1 SGHAT and CDR2 FQNNGV. The ends lost 3 bases at V and 3 bases at J; junction bases unmatched: 1. Sequenced sample: central memory CD4+ T cells from blood. The clonotype comes from a woman under 30 in good health. The chain is built from TRBV11-2 and TRBJ2-7; 8 bases fit TRBD2. CDR3 amino acids: CASSFGTSYEQYF. The CDR3 DNA reads TGTGCCAGCAGCTTTGGGACTAGCTACGAGCAGTACTTC. Using reference TRBV11-2 and TRBJ2-7 for the parts outside the CDR3, the full variable domain is EAGVAQSPRYKIIEKRQSVAFWCNPISGHATLYWYQQILGQGPKLLIQFQNNGVVDDSQLPKDRFSAERLKGVDSTLKIQPAKLEDSAVYLCASSFGTSYEQYFGPGTRLTVT.